The 7 T cell receptor beta chains given below trace back to one sample, sequenced in a study of cytotoxic CD8 clonotypes in ibrutinib-treated CLL. The protocol was immunoSEQ multiplex PCR, while the TCRdb copy is restricted to in-frame clones and leaves out a portion. The table records approximately 140,000 clones, around 93% of them present only once. Sequences were derived from PBMCs, sampled after 12 months of ibrutinib treatment. These receptors came from a human donor with chronic lymphocytic leukemia.

V is TRBV27 and J is TRBJ2-5, with TRBD2 matching 10 bases. CDR1 is MNHEY and CDR2 is SMNVEV in the germline V gene (reference sequence). V dropped 7 bases and J dropped 7; count of bases not matched to a gene: 12. The CDR3 covers 15 residues. CDR3 amino acids: CASTEVSGRSRTQYF. The CDR3 DNA sequence: TGTGCCAGCACTGAGGTTAGCGGGAGGTCAAGGACCCAGTACTTC.

The chain combines TRBV7-6 with TRBJ2-7; D not resolved. The CDR3 is made up of 13 amino acids. CDR1 is SGHVS, CDR2 FNYEAQ, per germline. Deletions cut 5 bases from V and 0 bases from J, with 8 bases between. Written as DNA, the CDR3 is TGTGCCAGCAGCCTATGGCACTCCTACGAGCAGTACTTC. Its translation: CASSLWHSYEQYF.

The rearrangement joins TRBV4-1 to TRBJ2-7; TRBD2 matches at 14 bases. CDR3 length: 16 amino acids. The germline V gene has CDR1 MGHRA and CDR2 YSYEKL. Germline trimming cut 8 bases from V and 4 bases from J; bases unmatched to any gene: 10. The CDR3 sequence is CASLGTSGRGGYEQYF. The CDR3 DNA reads TGCGCCAGCTTGGGGACTAGCGGGAGAGGTGGTTACGAGCAGTACTTC.

The V and J genes are TRBV4-1 and TRBJ2-3; tentative D call: TRBD2 (5 bases). The CDR3 has 16 amino acids. CDR1 and CDR2 (germline): MGHRA, YSYEKL. The V gene lost 0 bases and the J gene lost 6 bases, with 16 bases spanning the gap. The CDR3 nucleotides are TGCGCCAGCAGCCAAGAAGGAGAGGGAGTTTCGGATACGCAGTATTTT. Translated, it gives CASSQEGEGVSDTQYF.

This chain connects TRBV18 to TRBJ1-4; no definite D call. The CDR3 has 17 amino acids. V was shortened by 3 bases and J by 0 bases, with 14 bases between the two germline ends. The germline V gene has CDR1 KGHSH and CDR2 LQKENI. CDR3 sequence: CASSPSRAAATNEKLFF. DNA for the CDR3: TGTGCCAGCTCACCCTCCCGGGCCGCCGCAACTAATGAAAAACTGTTTTTT.

The V gene is TRBV27, the J gene TRBJ2-1; D remains unclear. CDR3 size: 16 residues. The V gene lost 2 bases and the J gene lost 3 bases, with 14 bases spanning the gap. Germline lookup yields CDR1 MNHEY and CDR2 SMNVEV (reference sequence). CDR3 amino acids: CASSLPPTELYNEQFF. The CDR3, as DNA: TGTGCCAGCAGTTTACCCCCCACTGAACTCTACAATGAGCAGTTCTTC.

The chain combines TRBV4-3 with TRBJ2-1; possible D gene TRBD1, 6 bases. Germline V gives CDR1 LGHNA, CDR2 YSLEER. The CDR3 sequence is 16 residues long. V was clipped by 1 base and J by 6 bases, with 16 bases between them. CDR3 in DNA: TGCGCCAGCAGCCAAGGTTCAGGGGAAAAGGGCAATGAGCAGTTCTTC. This sequence encodes CASSQGSGEKGNEQFF.